This TCR beta chain was captured by sequencing in a study of T cell changes during pregnancy in multiple sclerosis. Clones were sequenced by immunoSEQ multiplex PCR, and TCRdb holds only the in-frame ones, with some missing. The sample has 55,000 to 80,000 clones; roughly 88% are singletons. The CDR3 is made up of 14 amino acids. The germline V gene encodes CDR1 SGHDN and CDR2 FVKESK. V dropped 4 bases and J dropped 7; count of bases not matched to a gene: 8. The sample in question was peripheral blood, obtained after pregnancy. The chain combines TRBV14 with TRBJ1-1, with 8 bases fitting TRBD1. The source of this sequence is a female donor in good health, enrolled as a control in a pregnancy study. CDR3 residues: CASSPPTGVGEAFF. In nucleotides, the CDR3 is TGTGCCAGCAGCCCCCCGACAGGGGTCGGTGAAGCTTTCTTT.